This T cell receptor beta chain emerged from a study of T-cell reconstitution after alpha-beta-depleted transplantation in children. Study results and limitations: The origin of alpha-beta T cells about two months after transplant was reportedly several hundred expanded graft clones. From newly produced T cells came most of the T-cell counts and diversity one year after transplant.

The CDR3 length is 13 residues. Trimming left V 5 bases short and J 5 bases short, with 12 bases between. This clonotype appeared many times. The antigen is unknown. Unique molecular identifiers were incorporated during preparation of the TCRbeta library. TCRdb independently ran MiXCR on the PCR reads; one entry per CDR3 protein. Among hundreds of thousands of distinct CDR3 sequences, approximately 14% were seen once, and the ten largest hold 0.79%. The sequences come from PBMCs, collected before TCRalphabeta/CD19-depleted stem cell transplant. J is TRBJ2-5 and V is TRBV12-3 or TRBV12-4; D may be TRBD1 (5 bases). The sequence was obtained from a girl under 10 years old with congenital amegakaryocytic thrombocytopenia, due to receive a stem cell transplant. For the CDR3, the DNA is TGTGCCAGCAGTCGCAGGGTTTGGGAGACCCAGTACTTC. Translated: CASSRRVWETQYF.